A single sample gave rise to the 29 T cell receptor beta chains below, sequenced in a study of T cell clonality in common variable immunodeficiency. Produced via immunoSEQ multiplex PCR; TCRdb's table is partial and in-frame only. The sample gives around 40,000 clones, none seen only once, and the top ten clones hold roughly 2.1%. Sequenced sample: peripheral blood mononuclear cells. The source is a person aged 18-69 years in good health.

This clone was recorded at least ten times. The sequence runs out 3 residues before the end of the CDR3; the remainder is reconstructed from the germline J gene. The chain employs TRBV2 and TRBJ2-7; TRBD1 might be the D (5 bases). The germline V gene has CDR1 SNHLY and CDR2 FYNNEI. V dropped 2 bases and J dropped 3 bases, with 14 bases sitting between them. CDR3 size: 15 residues. CDR3 residues: CASSEHGQGLYEQYF. The CDR3 bases that were read are TGTGCCAGCAGTGAACACGGGCAGGGCCTCTACGAG.

There are a few counts of this clone. The sequenced part of the CDR3 DNA is TGTGCCAGCAGATTTACAGGGTCTGGGGCCAACGTC. Amino acids: CASRFTGSGANV. In full, the CDR3 is CASRFTGSGANVLTF. The genes are TRBV11-1 and TRBJ2-6; possibly TRBD1 for D (6 bases). The observed sequence ends 3 residues before the CDR3 terminus, with the missing tail filled in from the germline J gene. V was shortened by 6 bases and J by 1 base, with 10 bases between the two germline ends. Germline V gene data show CDR1 as SGHAT and CDR2 as FQDESV (reference sequence). The CDR3 length is 15 residues.

This clone was counted many times. The read ends 3 residues shy of where the CDR3 ends; the end is completed using the germline J gene. V and J are TRBV7-1 and TRBJ2-1; 16 bases fit TRBD2. TRBV7-1 belongs to the ORF category, with a function that is uncertain. V shed 3 bases and J 1 base; nucleotides not matched to a gene: 12. The CDR3 contains 21 residues. The CDR3 DNA, read in part, is TGTGCCAGCAGCTCGTATCCCGGGACTAGCGGGGGGGCCAAGTCCTACAATGAG. This encodes CASSSYPGTSGGAKSYNE. The entire CDR3 protein reads CASSSYPGTSGGAKSYNEQFF.

This clone has at least ten counts. The read ends 3 residues early relative to the CDR3; the germline J gene fills the gap. The V and J genes are TRBV5-4 and TRBJ1-1, with a possible D match to TRBD1 (6 bases). Germline CDR1 reads SGHNT; CDR2 reads YYREEE (reference sequence). The CDR3 consists of 15 residues. Between the trimmed V and J ends, which lost 4 bases and 1 base, there was a span of 14 bases. CDR3 protein: CASSPGLGANTEAFF. The DNA read from the CDR3 is TGTGCCAGCAGCCCGGGCCTGGGGGCGAACACTGAA. Complete variable domain (other parts from reference TRBV5-4 and TRBJ1-1): ETGVTQSPTHLIKTRGQQVTLRCSSQSGHNTVSWYQQALGQGPQFIFQYYREEENGRGNFPPRFSGLQFPNYSSELNVNALELDDSALYLCASSPGLGANTEAFFGQGTRLTVV.

The sample holds many counts of this clone. The read stops 3 residues short of the end of the CDR3; the missing end is completed from the germline J gene. The rearrangement joins TRBV19 to TRBJ1-2; unclear D gene. This CDR3 contains 12 residues. Germline values: CDR1 LNHDA, CDR2 SQIVND (reference sequence). The germline V and J ends were trimmed by 3 bases and 2 bases, with 4 bases remaining between them. The sequenced part of the CDR3 DNA is TGTGCCAGTAGTATCCTGAACTATGGC. Translating gives CASSILNYG. The whole CDR3 protein is CASSILNYGYTF.

This clone was seen only a few times. It may be a read error: a sequence one base away is much more abundant. The CDR3 extends 3 residues past the end of the read, so its final part is completed from the germline J gene. V and J are TRBV23-1 and TRBJ1-4, with D possibly being TRBD1 (5 bases). TRBV23-1 is identified as an open reading frame with a role that is uncertain. The CDR3 contains 19 residues. The DNA read from the CDR3 is TGCGCCAGCAGTCAATCTACCCCGGGACTGGCCTCTGGGGCCAACGTA. It translates to CASSQSTPGLASGANV. The full-length CDR3 reads as CASSQSTPGLASGANVLFF.

In this sample, this clone turned up many times. The read terminates 3 residues ahead of where the CDR3 ends, so the germline J gene completes it. The V call is TRBV2, the J call TRBJ1-1; D is uncertain. Germline CDR1 and CDR2: SNHLY and FYNNEI. The CDR3 extends over 15 amino acids. Between the trimmed V and J ends, which lost 1 base and 4 bases, there was a span of 13 bases. CDR3 sequence reads: CASSEDRGRGTEAFF. The covered CDR3 bases are TGTGCCAGCAGTGAAGATAGAGGGCGGGGCACTGAA.

This clone was counted ten times or more. Read data end 3 residues before the CDR3 end; the end is taken from the germline J gene. The chain carries TRBV30 and TRBJ2-7; 7 nucleotides align to TRBD1. Germline V lookup: CDR1 GTSNPN, CDR2 SVGIG (reference sequence). V was pared by 2 bases and J by 6 bases, with 10 bases of the junction left unmatched. The CDR3 has 14 residues. This chain's CDR3 is CAWSPRDRVGEQYF. CDR3 DNA, as far as it was read: TGTGCCTGGAGTCCCCGGGACAGAGTTGGCGAG.

This clone showed up just a few times. The CDR3 protein is CASSPTANYGYTF. The sequenced part of the CDR3 DNA is TGTGCCAGCAGCCCAACAGCTAACTATGGC. The rearrangement joins TRBV11-2 to TRBJ1-2, with D hard to call. The read is 3 residues too short to cover the CDR3 end, so that end is filled in from the germline J gene. CDR1 SGHAT and CDR2 FQNNGV come from the germline V gene. V was cut by 5 bases and J by 0 bases, with 7 bases left in between. This CDR3 is built from 13 residues.

In its sample, this clone was seen many times. The read ends 3 residues shy of where the CDR3 ends; the end is completed using the germline J gene. This chain joins TRBV20-1 and TRBJ1-4; 7 nucleotides match TRBD1. The V gene's germline CDR1 is DFQATT and CDR2 SNEGSKA (reference sequence). The length of the CDR3 is 15 residues. V dropped 0 bases and J dropped 0; count of bases not matched to a gene: 1. CDR3 bases read: TGCAGTGCTAGAGATCAGGGGGCAACTAATGAAAAA. Encoded protein: CSARDQGATNEK. Given in full, the CDR3 is CSARDQGATNEKLFF.

This clone turned up a few times. Read sequence stops 3 residues before the CDR3 end, and the germline J gene provides the missing end. V usage is TRBV4-2 and J usage is TRBJ2-5; TRBD2 is a possible D gene (6 bases). The CDR3 is 17 amino acids. Germline values: CDR1 LGHNA, CDR2 YNFKEQ. The ends were cut back, 0 bases at V and 1 base at J, with 15 bases in the middle. The sequenced part of the CDR3 DNA is TGTGCCAGCAGCCAAGATAGCGGCGGGGAAGCCCAAGAGACC. Translation gives CASSQDSGGEAQET. The entire CDR3 protein is CASSQDSGGEAQETQYF.

This clone was observed at least ten times. Partial CDR3 DNA: TGTGCCACCAGCAGAGGTGGCGGGGGTATCTACGAG. The encoded protein is CATSRGGGGIYE. The entire CDR3 is CATSRGGGGIYEQYF. V gene TRBV15 combines with J gene TRBJ2-7; TRBD2 matches at 7 bases. The CDR3 goes on 3 residues after the read ends, and that part is filled in from the germline J gene. V trimming: 1 base; J trimming: 3 bases; junction bases outside the gene matches: 6. This CDR3 is 15 amino acids long. Germline CDR1 reads LNHNV; CDR2 reads YYDKDF (reference sequence).

This clone was detected many times. Coverage ceases 3 residues before the CDR3 finishes, and the germline J gene fills in the end. The chain has TRBV30 and TRBJ1-1, with TRBD1 as a possible D gene (6 bases). Germline CDR1 GTSNPN, CDR2 SVGIG (reference sequence). V gave up 3 bases and J gave up 5 bases, with 13 bases separating them. The CDR3 covers 13 residues. CDR3 bases read: TGTGCCTGGAGCCGAACAGGGTTTACTGAA. This sequence encodes CAWSRTGFTE. The entire CDR3 reads CAWSRTGFTEAFF.

This clone rates as medium-sized. The CDR3 end lies 3 residues beyond the end of the read and is filled in from the germline J gene. The V call is TRBV20-1, the J call TRBJ1-4; the match to TRBD1 covers 8 bases. The ends lost 6 bases at V and 0 bases at J; junction bases unmatched: 6. The CDR3 totals 15 residues. Germline assignment: CDR1 DFQATT and CDR2 SNEGSKA (reference sequence). CDR3 protein: CSAQGAAATNEKLFF. The sequenced CDR3 bases are TGCAGTGCCCAGGGGGCGGCAGCAACTAATGAAAAA.

Many counts were recorded for this clone. The CDR3 end falls 3 residues outside the read, so it is completed with the germline J gene. The chain employs TRBV2 and TRBJ1-2; perhaps TRBD1 as D (6 bases). The germline gives CDR1 SNHLY, CDR2 FYNNEI. CDR3 size: 13 residues. Between the trimmed V and J ends, which lost 9 bases and 2 bases, there was a span of 13 bases. This chain's CDR3 is CASRDILNYGYTF. The part of the CDR3 DNA that was read is TGTGCCAGTCGGGACATTTTAAACTATGGC.

This clone has ten or more counts. The observed sequence ends 3 residues before the CDR3 terminus, with the missing tail filled in from the germline J gene. The genes are TRBV19 and TRBJ1-6; 8 nucleotides match TRBD1. V dropped 2 bases and J dropped 7; count of bases not matched to a gene: 7. Per the germline V gene, CDR1 is LNHDA and CDR2 is SQIVND (reference sequence). The CDR3 consists of 16 residues. The DNA read from the CDR3 is TGTGCCAGTAGTATAAGCCAGGGGGCGGAAAATTCACCC. Amino acids: CASSISQGAENSP. Given in full, the CDR3 is CASSISQGAENSPLHF.

The sample holds many counts of this clone. The CDR3 goes on 3 residues after the read ends, and that part is filled in from the germline J gene. J is TRBJ1-1 and V is TRBV29-1; a possible D gene is TRBD1 (6 bases). Germline V gene sequence: CDR1 SQVTM, CDR2 ANQGSEA. Trimming pared 4 bases from V and 5 bases from J, leaving 14 bases between. This CDR3 has 13 amino acids. The CDR3 DNA, read in part, is TGCAGCGTTGTCCAGGGGATATGGACTGAA. Encoded protein: CSVVQGIWTE. The whole CDR3 protein is CSVVQGIWTEAFF.

This clone was recorded at least ten times. The read ends 3 residues early relative to the CDR3; the germline J gene fills the gap. The genes are TRBV5-1 and TRBJ1-1; TRBD1 aligns across 9 bases. J gave up 0 bases and V 5 bases, and 5 bases lay outside the gene matches. The CDR3 runs to 15 residues. Germline loops: CDR1 SGHRS, CDR2 YFSETQ. The DNA read from the CDR3 is TGCGCCAGCAGGGGGGGACAGGGTGTGAACACTGAA. It translates to CASRGGQGVNTE. The whole CDR3 protein reads CASRGGQGVNTEAFF. The variable domain in full, completed from reference TRBV5-1 and TRBJ1-1, reads KAGVTQTPRYLIKTRGQQVTLSCSPISGHRSVSWYQQTPGQGLQFLFEYFSETQRNKGNFPGRFSGRQFSNSRSEMNVSTLELGDSALYLCASRGGQGVNTEAFFGQGTRLTVV.

This clone appeared a few times. The sequenced fragment ends 3 residues before the CDR3 boundary, so the rest is inferred from the germline J gene. The chain combines TRBV18 with TRBJ1-2, with a weak D call TRBD1 (6 bases). Germline V gene lookup returns CDR1 KGHSH and CDR2 LQKENI. The CDR3 contains 15 residues. CDR3 protein: CASSGLTDRRDDYTF. CDR3 DNA (partial): TGTGCCAGCTCAGGCCTAACGGACAGAAGGGATGAC.

A note on this clone: The read gets to within 3 residues of the CDR3 end, and the germline J gene fills in the rest. The J gene is TRBJ2-5, the V gene TRBV11-2; perhaps TRBD2 as D (7 bases). Germline CDR1 is SGHAT and CDR2 is FQNNGV. CDR3 length: 14 amino acids. V lost 0 bases and J 7 bases, leaving 12 bases between the germline ends. The CDR3 spells CASSLDRGAGTQYF. The CDR3 DNA, read in part, is TGTGCCAGCAGCTTAGATCGGGGGGCCGGGACC.

This clone has only a few counts. The read halts 3 residues ahead of the CDR3 end, with the missing end drawn from the germline J gene. The chain uses TRBV20-1 and TRBJ1-2, with 7 bases lining up with TRBD1. Germline-derived CDR1 and CDR2 are DFQATT and SNEGSKA (reference sequence). The CDR3 loop spans 12 amino acids. The covered CDR3 bases are TGCAGTGCTACTGGGACAGCCTACGAC. Translated, it gives CSATGTAYD. The complete CDR3 reads CSATGTAYDYTF.

This clone appeared many times. The read ends 3 residues shy of where the CDR3 ends; the end is completed using the germline J gene. The rearrangement joins TRBV2 to TRBJ2-1; the match to TRBD2 covers 12 bases. Germline CDR1 SNHLY, CDR2 FYNNEI. The CDR3 loop spans 17 amino acids. After removal of 6 bases from V and 4 bases from J, the junction contained 10 bases not matched to a gene. The sequenced CDR3 bases are TGTGCCAGCAGGGCTAGCGGGGGGGCCCAGCAATACAATGAG. This codes for CASRASGGAQQYNE. In full, the CDR3 reads CASRASGGAQQYNEQFF. Complete variable domain (other parts from reference TRBV2 and TRBJ2-1): EPEVTQTPSHQVTQMGQEVILRCVPISNHLYFYWYRQILGQKVEFLVSFYNNEISEKSEIFDDQFSVERPDGSNFTLKIRSTKLEDSAMYFCASRASGGAQQYNEQFFGPGTRLTVL.

This clone was counted ten times or more. The CDR3 extends 3 residues past the end of the read, so its final part is completed from the germline J gene. The genes are TRBV19 and TRBJ1-2; D is possibly TRBD1 (5 bases). Trimming removed 8 bases from V and 2 bases from J, with 21 bases in between. The CDR3 has 16 residues. Germline CDR1 and CDR2: LNHDA and SQIVND (reference sequence). The covered CDR3 bases are TGTGCCAGTGAAAATAACCGGGACGGGGGGAACTATGGC. Protein sequence: CASENNRDGGNYG. The full CDR3 reads CASENNRDGGNYGYTF.

This clone showed up many times. The read terminates 3 residues before the CDR3 end, so the remaining end is supplied by the germline J gene. This chain links TRBV6-1 with TRBJ2-7; possible D gene TRBD1, 6 bases. CDR3 length: 12 amino acids. From germline, CDR1 is MNHNS and CDR2 SASEGT. The ends were cut back, 4 bases at V and 3 bases at J, with 7 bases in the middle. CDR3 region: CASSGTVYEQYF. The sequenced part of the CDR3 DNA is TGTGCCAGCAGTGGGACAGTCTACGAG.

This clone was picked up many times. The read comes to an end 3 residues before the CDR3 does, leaving the germline J gene to fill in the end. The V call is TRBV29-1, the J call TRBJ1-2; D is unclear. This CDR3 is built from 13 residues. The ends were cut back, 5 bases at V and 4 bases at J, with 14 bases in the middle. Per the germline V gene, CDR1 is SQVTM and CDR2 is ANQGSEA. The CDR3 bases that were read are TGCAGCGTTTACAGCAACCGATTCTATGGC. Translating it yields CSVYSNRFYG. The full CDR3 protein is CSVYSNRFYGYTF.

This clone occurred many times. The CDR3 end is not reached by the read, which stops 3 residues before it; the germline J gene fills it in. V and J are TRBV5-4 and TRBJ2-5, with 9 positions matching TRBD1. CDR1 SGHNT and CDR2 YYREEE come from the germline V gene (reference sequence). V gave up 4 bases and J gave up 4 bases; unmatched junction bases: 11. The CDR3 totals 16 residues. CDR3 DNA, as far as it was read: TGTGCCAGCAGCACGCCGACAGGGGGATTAGGAGAGACC. Translating it yields CASSTPTGGLGET. The whole CDR3 region reads CASSTPTGGLGETQYF. Using reference TRBV5-4 and TRBJ2-5 for the parts outside the CDR3, the full variable domain is ETGVTQSPTHLIKTRGQQVTLRCSSQSGHNTVSWYQQALGQGPQFIFQYYREEENGRGNFPPRFSGLQFPNYSSELNVNALELDDSALYLCASSTPTGGLGETQYFGPGTRLLVL.

This clone was found many times. The read ends 3 residues shy of where the CDR3 ends; the end is completed using the germline J gene. The chain carries TRBV20-1 and TRBJ1-4; 8 bases align to TRBD1. The CDR3 runs 13 residues. Germline values: CDR1 DFQATT, CDR2 SNEGSKA (reference sequence). J gave up 7 bases and V 0 bases, and 1 base lay outside the gene matches. CDR3 loop: CSARETGVEKLFF. The DNA read from the CDR3 is TGCAGTGCTAGAGAGACAGGGGTTGAAAAA.

This clone was observed many times. The sequence runs out 3 residues before the end of the CDR3; the remainder is reconstructed from the germline J gene. The chain is built from TRBV20-1 and TRBJ1-2; D is ambiguous. This CDR3 spans 15 amino acids. Germline CDR1 is DFQATT and CDR2 is SNEGSKA (reference sequence). The germline V and J ends were trimmed by 1 base and 3 bases, with 15 bases remaining between them. This CDR3 reads CSARVSAGFDYGYTF. CDR3 DNA, as far as it was read: TGCAGTGCTAGAGTTTCAGCCGGGTTTGACTATGGC.

This clone was counted between two and nine times. The read finishes 3 residues shy of the CDR3 end, and the germline J gene is used to complete it. The chain uses TRBV2 and TRBJ2-1; maybe TRBD1 (5 bases). This CDR3 contains 11 residues. Germline CDR1 reads SNHLY; CDR2 reads FYNNEI. Trimming stripped 4 bases from V and 9 bases from J, with 7 bases between. CDR3 protein: CASSGQGEQFF. CDR3 DNA, as far as it was read: TGTGCCAGCAGTGGGCAGGGTGAG.